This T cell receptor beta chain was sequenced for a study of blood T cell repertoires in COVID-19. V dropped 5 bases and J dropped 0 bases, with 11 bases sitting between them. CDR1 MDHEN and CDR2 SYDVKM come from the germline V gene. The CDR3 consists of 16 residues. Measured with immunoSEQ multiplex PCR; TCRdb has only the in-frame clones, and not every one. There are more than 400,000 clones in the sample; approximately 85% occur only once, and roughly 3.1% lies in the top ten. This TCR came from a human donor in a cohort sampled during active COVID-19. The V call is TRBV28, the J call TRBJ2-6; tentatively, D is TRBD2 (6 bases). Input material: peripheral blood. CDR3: CASSPPGSSGANVLTF. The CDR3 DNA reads TGTGCCAGCAGTCCGCCCGGGAGCTCTGGGGCCAACGTCCTGACTTTC.